This T cell receptor beta chain was identified during a study of T cells expressing NK-cell markers. Germline CDR1 reads SGHVS; CDR2 reads FQNEAQ. The CDR3 runs to 16 residues. With the 5' RACE reads reprocessed, TCRdb shows one record per CDR3 protein and no DNA. Found here are around 100,000 distinct CDR3 sequences; the top ten clones hold around a sixth. Material for sequencing was blood T cells: a sorted CD56 or NKG2C T cell subset, CD4+ or CD8+ T cells, or bulk PBMC T cells (not recorded which). The J gene is TRBJ1-1, the V gene TRBV7-8. The TCR comes from a woman aged 18-70 years in good health. CDR3 protein: CASSLFGFYPNTEAFF. Together with reference TRBV7-8 and TRBJ1-1, the CDR3 gives the full variable domain: GAGVSQSPRYKVAKRGQDVALRCDPISGHVSLFWYQQALGQGPEFLTYFQNEAQLDKSGLPSDRFFAERPEGSVSTLKIQRTQQEDSAVYLCASSLFGFYPNTEAFFGQGTRLTVV.